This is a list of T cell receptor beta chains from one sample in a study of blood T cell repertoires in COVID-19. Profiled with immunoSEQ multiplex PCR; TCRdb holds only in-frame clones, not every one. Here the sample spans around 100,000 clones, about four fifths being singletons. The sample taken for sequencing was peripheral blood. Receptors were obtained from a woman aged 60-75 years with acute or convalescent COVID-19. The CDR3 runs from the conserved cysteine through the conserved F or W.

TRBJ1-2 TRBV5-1 CASSFTGTGGSGYTF
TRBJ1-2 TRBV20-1 CSASPGTGNYGYTF
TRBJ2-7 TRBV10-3 CATRDNPYEQYF
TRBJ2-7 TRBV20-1 CSASPDFSSYEQYF
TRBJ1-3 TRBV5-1 CASSLTGGSGNTIYF
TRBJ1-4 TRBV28 CASSLSKGPTNEKLFF
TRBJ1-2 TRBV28 CASSTGNNYGYTF
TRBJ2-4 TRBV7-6 CASSLGGRASNIQYF
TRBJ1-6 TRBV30 CAWSVRRSSYNSPLHF
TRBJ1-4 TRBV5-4 CASTRGGRDEKLFF
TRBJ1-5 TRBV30 CAWKQGQSNQPQHF
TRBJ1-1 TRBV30 CAWTYGYPGTNTEAFF
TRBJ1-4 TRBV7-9 CASSFQQGAAEKLFF
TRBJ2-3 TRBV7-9 CASSSRDRVTDTQYF
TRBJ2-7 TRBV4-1 CASSQGAYRAPYEQYF
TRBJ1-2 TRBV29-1 CSVDKSYGYTF
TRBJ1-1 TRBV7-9 CASRSGTGTNTEAFF
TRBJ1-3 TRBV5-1 CASSLGQTSGNTIYF
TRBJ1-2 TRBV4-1 CASSQEIRGYGYTF
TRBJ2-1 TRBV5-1 CASSLAGVNNEQFF
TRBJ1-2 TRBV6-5 CASSPDEKRGYTF
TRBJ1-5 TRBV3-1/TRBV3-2 CASSQGRPQGPQHF
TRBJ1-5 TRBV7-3 CASSLPGTGGCQPQHF
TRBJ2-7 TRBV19 CASSKRGQFSNEQYF
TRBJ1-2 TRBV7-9 CASSLAGRDGYTF
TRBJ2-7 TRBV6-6 CASTSGGPPYEQYF
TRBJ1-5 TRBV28 CASSKSPGTGNQPQHF
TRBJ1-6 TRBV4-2 CASSQLGGGDSPLHF
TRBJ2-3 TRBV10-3 CAITPGTSGGLGGDTQYF
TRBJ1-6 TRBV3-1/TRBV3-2 CASSPGGGSPLHF
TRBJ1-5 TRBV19 CASSQDRVGGNQPQHF
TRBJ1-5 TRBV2 CAIREGDQPQHF
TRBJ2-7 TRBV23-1 CASKGGSSGQGAPSAFYEQYF
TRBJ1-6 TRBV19 CASSTGQGVNSPLHF
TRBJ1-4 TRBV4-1 CASSQDGRGPNEKLFF
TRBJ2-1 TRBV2 CATNRDRAHNEQFF
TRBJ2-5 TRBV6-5 CASSYRDRGFGETQYF
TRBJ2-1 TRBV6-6 CASSSTSVEQFF
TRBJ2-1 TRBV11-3 CASSLDQSGGVPMNEQFF
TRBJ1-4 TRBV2 CASSAGGGEKLFF
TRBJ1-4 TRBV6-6 CAREAWDRGNEKLFF
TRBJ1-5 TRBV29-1 CSVADGVLGNQPQHF
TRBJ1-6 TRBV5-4 CASSFPGQGVSNNSPLHF
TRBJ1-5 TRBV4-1 CASSQEGTGNQPQHF
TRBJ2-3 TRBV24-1 CATSDRSDRVTDTQYF